Listed below are T cell receptor beta chains from one sample, sequenced in a study of brain T cells in children with intractable seizures. The table came from immunoSEQ multiplex PCR; TCRdb's copy has only in-frame clones and leaves some out. The sample carries fewer than 80,000 clones, more than 95% recorded once. Here the sequenced sample was peripheral blood, taken at surgery. The source of these receptors is a boy younger than two with focal cortical dysplasia and intractable seizures. The CDR3 runs from the conserved cysteine through the conserved F or W. A D gene is named only where the DNA matches it firmly. Rows may omit the clone size; those that give it use once, few, many or a size class.

V	size	J	D	CDR3	DNA
TRBV9	NA	TRBJ2-1	NA	CASSVVGGRSSYNEQFF	TGTGCCAGCAGCGTAGTAGGAGGGAGGAGCTCCTACAATGAGCAGTTCTTC
TRBV6-1	NA	TRBJ1-5	NA	CASSETDRYQHF	TGTGCCAGCAGTGAGACCGACAGGTACCAGCATTTT
TRBV24-1	once	TRBJ2-5	NA	CATSDDRSETQYF	TGTGCCACCAGTGATGACAGGTCAGAGACCCAGTACTTC
TRBV2	once	TRBJ2-5	NA	CASSERPGRETQYF	TGTGCCAGCAGTGAAAGGCCAGGGAGAGAGACCCAGTACTTC
TRBV5-4	NA	TRBJ2-1	NA	CASSFSGRLGVYNEQFF	TGTGCCAGCAGCTTCAGTGGACGCCTAGGGGTCTACAATGAGCAGTTCTTC
TRBV4-1	NA	TRBJ2-7	NA	CASSQWTGLPSYEQYF	TGCGCCAGCAGCCAATGGACTGGACTACCCTCCTACGAGCAGTACTTC
TRBV11-3	NA	TRBJ2-7	TRBD1	CASSLPHRDRAYEQYF	TGTGCCAGCAGCTTACCTCATCGGGACAGAGCCTACGAGCAGTACTTC
TRBV18	NA	TRBJ2-7	NA	CASSQGKGAGEDEQYF	TGTGCCAGCTCACAAGGTAAAGGAGCAGGGGAGGACGAGCAGTACTTC
TRBV6-6	few	TRBJ1-5	NA	CASSYSGGGSQPQHF	TGTGCCAGCAGTTACTCAGGAGGGGGGAGTCAGCCCCAGCATTTT
TRBV7-6	NA	TRBJ2-1	NA	CASSQGEVGTPYNEQFF	TGTGCCAGCAGCCAGGGGGAGGTGGGTACTCCCTACAATGAGCAGTTCTTC
TRBV12-5	NA	TRBJ2-7	TRBD2	CASTNRGGLGEQYF	TGTGCTAGCACAAACCGGGGGGGCCTGGGAGAGCAGTACTTC
TRBV19	NA	TRBJ2-3	TRBD1	CASRDRTGAATDTQYF	TGTGCCAGTAGAGATCGGACAGGAGCGGCCACAGATACGCAGTATTTT
TRBV5-1	NA	TRBJ2-3	NA	CASSGQTSTDTQYF	TGCGCCAGCAGTGGACAGACTAGCACAGATACGCAGTATTTT
TRBV9	NA	TRBJ2-3	NA	CASSYTDTQYF	TGTGCCAGCAGTTACACAGATACGCAGTATTTT
TRBV28	NA	TRBJ1-2	NA	CASSLNPQVNYGYTF	TGTGCCAGCAGTTTAAATCCTCAGGTGAACTATGGCTACACCTTC
TRBV11-2	NA	TRBJ1-5	NA	CASSLVRGQPQHF	TGTGCCAGCAGCTTAGTTCGAGGTCAGCCCCAGCATTTT
TRBV6-6	NA	TRBJ2-3	NA	CASSYRVAGTDTQYF	TGTGCCAGCAGTTATCGGGTGGCTGGCACAGATACGCAGTATTTT
TRBV27	NA	TRBJ2-4	NA	CASSLQGLAKNIQYF	TGTGCCAGCAGTTTGCAGGGATTAGCCAAAAACATTCAGTACTTC
TRBV12-3/TRBV12-4	NA	TRBJ1-4	TRBD1	CASQDRVDEKLFF	TGTGCCAGCCAGGACAGGGTAGATGAAAAACTGTTTTTT
TRBV6-5	once	TRBJ1-2	NA	CASSLSRTGGYTF	TGTGCCAGCAGTTTATCCCGGACCGGTGGCTACACCTTC
TRBV19	NA	TRBJ1-1	NA	CASSKGAGMDTEAFF	TGTGCCAGTAGTAAAGGGGCTGGAATGGACACTGAAGCTTTCTTT
TRBV27	NA	TRBJ1-5	NA	CASSLTRNQPQHF	TGTGCCAGCAGTTTAACCCGCAATCAGCCCCAGCATTTT
TRBV5-1	NA	TRBJ2-7	NA	CASSLPQRGVPYEQYF	TGCGCCAGCAGCTTGCCACAGAGAGGGGTTCCCTACGAGCAGTACTTC
TRBV6-2/TRBV6-3	once	TRBJ2-3	NA	CASSYGAGTSTDTQYF	TGTGCCAGCAGTTATGGGGCAGGAACTAGCACAGATACGCAGTATTTT
TRBV12-3/TRBV12-4	NA	TRBJ2-5	NA	CASSFRIETQYF	TGTGCCAGCAGTTTTAGGATAGAGACCCAGTACTTC
TRBV19	NA	TRBJ1-5	NA	CASSGGSQPQHF	TGTGCCAGTAGTGGGGGAAGTCAGCCCCAGCATTTT
TRBV25-1	NA	TRBJ2-5	NA	CASSDRGQETQYF	TGTGCCAGCAGTGACAGGGGCCAAGAGACCCAGTACTTC
TRBV6-2/TRBV6-3	once	TRBJ1-4	NA	CASSYIWQTNEKLFF	TGTGCCAGCAGTTATATTTGGCAGACTAATGAAAAACTGTTTTTT
TRBV4-1	NA	TRBJ1-5	NA	CASRADRGTGPQHF	TGCGCCAGCAGGGCAGACAGAGGAACGGGGCCCCAGCATTTT
TRBV7-9	NA	TRBJ2-5	TRBD2	CASSLVAGGPSETQYF	TGTGCCAGCAGCTTAGTGGCGGGAGGGCCATCGGAGACCCAGTACTTC
TRBV3-1/TRBV3-2	NA	TRBJ1-3	NA	CASSRGKGNTIYF	TGTGCCAGCAGCCGGGGTAAGGGTAACACCATATATTTT
TRBV7-9	few	TRBJ1-1	NA	CASSFDTAATEAFF	TGTGCCAGCAGCTTCGACACTGCTGCCACTGAAGCTTTCTTT
TRBV5-4	NA	TRBJ1-1	NA	CASSLGGQVNTEAFF	TGTGCCAGCAGCTTGGGGGGTCAGGTGAACACTGAAGCTTTCTTT
TRBV9	NA	TRBJ2-1	TRBD2	CASSVPGLAAVGEQFF	TGTGCCAGCAGCGTACCGGGACTAGCGGCAGTCGGTGAGCAGTTCTTC